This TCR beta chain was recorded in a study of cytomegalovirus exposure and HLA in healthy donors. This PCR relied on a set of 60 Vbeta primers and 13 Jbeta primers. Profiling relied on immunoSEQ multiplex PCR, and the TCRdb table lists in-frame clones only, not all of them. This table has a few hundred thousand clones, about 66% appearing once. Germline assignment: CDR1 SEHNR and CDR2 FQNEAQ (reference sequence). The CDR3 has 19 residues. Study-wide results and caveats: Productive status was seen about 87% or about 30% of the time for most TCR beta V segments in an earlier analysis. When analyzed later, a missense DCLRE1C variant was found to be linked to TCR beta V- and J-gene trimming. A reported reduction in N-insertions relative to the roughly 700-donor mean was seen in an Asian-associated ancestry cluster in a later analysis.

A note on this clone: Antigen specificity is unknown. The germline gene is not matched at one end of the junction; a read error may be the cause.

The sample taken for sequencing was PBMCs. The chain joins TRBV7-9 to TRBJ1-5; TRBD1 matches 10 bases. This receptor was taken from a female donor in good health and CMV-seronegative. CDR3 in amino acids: CSSSLGRTGGQDSNQPQHF. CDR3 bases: TGTTCCAGCAGCTTAGGTCGGACAGGGGGACAAGATAGCAATCAGCCCCAGCATTTT.